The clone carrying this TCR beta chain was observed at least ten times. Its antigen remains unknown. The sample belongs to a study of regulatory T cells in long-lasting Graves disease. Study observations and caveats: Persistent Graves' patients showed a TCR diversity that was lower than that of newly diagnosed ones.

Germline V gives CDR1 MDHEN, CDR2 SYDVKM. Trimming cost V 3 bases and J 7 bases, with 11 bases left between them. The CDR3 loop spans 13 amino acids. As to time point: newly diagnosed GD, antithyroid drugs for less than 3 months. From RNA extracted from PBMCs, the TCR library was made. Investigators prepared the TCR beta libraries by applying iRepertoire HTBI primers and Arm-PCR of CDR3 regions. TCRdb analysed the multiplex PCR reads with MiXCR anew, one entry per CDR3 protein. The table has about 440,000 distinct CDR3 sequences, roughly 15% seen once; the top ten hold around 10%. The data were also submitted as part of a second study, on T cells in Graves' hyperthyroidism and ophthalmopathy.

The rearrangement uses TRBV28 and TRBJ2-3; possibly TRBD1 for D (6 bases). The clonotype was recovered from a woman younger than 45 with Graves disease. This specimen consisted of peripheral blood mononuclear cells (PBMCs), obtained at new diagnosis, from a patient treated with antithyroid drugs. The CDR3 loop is CASSFYRVNTQYF. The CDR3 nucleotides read TGTGCCAGCAGTTTCTACAGGGTAAATACGCAGTATTTT.